These 25 T cell receptor beta chains share one sample of origin, sequenced in a study of beta chain features in type 1 diabetes. Overall study results and limits: Across all four CD4+ subsets, people with type 1 diabetes showed modestly shorter TCRB CDR3s.

These receptors lack a known antigen. Isolated RNA was reverse transcribed in full, so expressed TCRB transcripts were sequenced. Clones were sequenced by immunoSEQ multiplex PCR, and TCRdb holds only the in-frame ones, with some missing. This sample has about 53,000 clones; 40% to 65% occur once, and the top ten carry roughly 2.6%. Source material: Tregs from blood. These receptors all stem from a woman in her forties with type 1 diabetes.

This chain links TRBV7-2 with TRBJ2-3; 10 bases agree with TRBD2. Trimming removed 4 bases from V and 5 bases from J; junction bases left unmatched: 3. CDR1 is SGHTA, CDR2 FQGNSA, per germline. The CDR3 loop spans 14 amino acids. CDR3 DNA sequence: TGTGCCAGCAGCTCCGGGACTAGCGTAGATACGCAGTATTTT. It is translated as CASSSGTSVDTQYF.

The chain employs TRBV27 and TRBJ2-1, with TRBD2 identical over 12 bases. The CDR3 extends over 17 amino acids. Germline V gene data show CDR1 as MNHEY and CDR2 as SMNVEV (reference sequence). The J segment lost 6 bases and the V segment lost 3 bases, leaving 9 bases of the junction unmatched. This CDR3 is CASSFDPGLAGLNEQFF. Here the CDR3 DNA reads TGTGCCAGCAGTTTCGACCCGGGACTAGCGGGCCTCAATGAGCAGTTCTTC.

The gene calls are TRBV18 and TRBJ1-5, with TRBD1 identical over 9 bases. Germline assignment: CDR1 KGHSH and CDR2 LQKENI. The CDR3 totals 14 residues. V dropped 3 bases and J dropped 4; count of bases not matched to a gene: 1. The CDR3 sequence is CASSPGTGNQPQHF. CDR3 bases: TGTGCCAGCTCACCCGGGACAGGGAATCAGCCCCAGCATTTT.

This sequence joins TRBV5-4 and TRBJ1-2, with TRBD1 identical over 7 bases. CDR1 and CDR2 from the germline V gene are SGHNT and YYREEE (reference sequence). The junction had 1 base not matched to a gene; V was cut back by 2 bases and J by 3 bases. The CDR3 covers 13 residues. The CDR3 region has the DNA TGTGCCAGCAGCTTCACAGGGGACTATGGCTACACCTTC. It encodes CASSFTGDYGYTF.

This clone was counted a single time. The chain recombines TRBV2 with TRBJ2-1; TRBD2 aligns across 14 bases. V lost 1 base to trimming and J lost 15 bases; unmatched junction nucleotides: 5. The CDR3 length is 14 residues. In germline, CDR1 is SNHLY, CDR2 FYNNEI. The CDR3 DNA sequence: TGTGCCAGCAGTGAAGGACTAGCGGGGGGGCCCCCGTTCTTC. This gives the protein CASSEGLAGGPPFF.

This sequence joins TRBV29-1 and TRBJ1-4; D is unresolved. The V end lost 4 bases, the J end lost 7 bases, and 7 bases lay between the germline ends. CDR1 SQVTM and CDR2 ANQGSEA come from the germline V gene. This CDR3 spans 11 amino acids. The CDR3 DNA follows: TGCAGCGTTGTCGTTCGTGAAAAACTGTTTTTT. Translated: CSVVVREKLFF.

This sequence joins TRBV28 and TRBJ1-2; the D is unclear. CDR1 and CDR2 (germline): MDHEN, SYDVKM. Trimming left V 7 bases short and J 8 bases short, with 20 bases between. CDR3 length equals 14 residues. The CDR3 region has the DNA TGTGCCAGCACCCGAATGGGAAGCGGCGGGGGCTACACCTTC. Translated, it gives CASTRMGSGGGYTF.

The table lists this clone with a few counts. This chain connects TRBV27 to TRBJ1-4; TRBD1 agrees at 7 bases. The CDR3 is 15 amino acids. After removal of 4 bases from V and 7 bases from J, the junction contained 9 bases not matched to a gene. Germline V CDR1 and CDR2: MNHEY, SMNVEV (reference sequence). The chain's CDR3 is CASSYRTGAGEKLFF. The CDR3 DNA sequence: TGTGCCAGCAGTTACCGAACAGGGGCGGGTGAAAAACTGTTTTTT.

There are a few counts of this clone. The V and J genes are TRBV4-3 and TRBJ2-1, with 8 bases identical to TRBD1. V shed 3 bases, J shed 2 bases, and the junction held 6 bases outside the gene matches. The length of the CDR3 is 16 residues. Per the germline V gene, CDR1 is LGHNA and CDR2 is YSLEER. CDR3 protein: CASSQDTGGPYNEQFF. The CDR3 DNA follows: TGCGCCAGCAGCCAGGACACAGGGGGGCCCTACAATGAGCAGTTCTTC.

The chain joins TRBV2 to TRBJ1-5; TRBD1 matches 7 bases. Germline CDR1 is SNHLY and CDR2 is FYNNEI. V was pared by 4 bases and J by 6 bases, with 9 bases of the junction left unmatched. The CDR3 totals 15 residues. Written as DNA, the CDR3 is TGTGCCAGCAGTGTGGCTAGACAGGGAGCTCAGCCCCAGCATTTT. This translates into CASSVARQGAQPQHF.

The rearrangement links TRBV19 to TRBJ2-6; 10 positions agree with TRBD2. V lost 8 bases and J lost 4; bases outside the gene matches: 8. The CDR3 consists of 16 residues. Germline CDR1 is LNHDA and CDR2 is SQIVND (reference sequence). CDR3 loop: CASAGTSVPGANVLTF. CDR3 DNA: TGTGCCAGTGCCGGGACTAGCGTACCGGGGGCCAACGTCCTGACTTTC.

The chain employs TRBV5-1 and TRBJ2-1; TRBD2 agrees at 10 bases. In germline, CDR1 is SGHRS, CDR2 YFSETQ. V was pared by 0 bases and J by 4 bases, with 13 bases of the junction left unmatched. CDR3 length: 19 residues. The CDR3 DNA sequence: TGCGCCAGCAGCTTGGGTCCGGGACTAGCGACTGATACTTACAATGAGCAGTTCTTC. It translates to CASSLGPGLATDTYNEQFF.

CDR3 region: CASSLSIRTDEQYF. The CDR3 bases are TGTGCCAGCAGCTTAAGTATCCGCACGGACGAGCAGTACTTC. The genes are TRBV7-2 and TRBJ2-7; no reliable D call. CDR1 and CDR2 from the germline V gene are SGHTA and FQGNSA. V was clipped by 2 bases and J by 5 bases, with 13 bases between them. The CDR3 has 14 residues.

In the case of this clone: One junction end disagrees with the germline gene, perhaps due to a read error. The J gene is TRBJ2-7, the V gene TRBV29-1; 7 bases match TRBD2. In germline, CDR1 is SQVTM, CDR2 ANQGSEA. This CDR3 spans 12 amino acids. The CDR3 is CSVGGFSNEQYF. For the CDR3, the DNA is TGCAGCGTGGGAGGGTTCTCCAACGAGCAGTACTTC.

The chain's CDR3 is CASSYTRGAQPQHF. The CDR3 coding sequence is TGTGCCAGCAGTTACACGCGGGGCGCGCAGCCCCAGCATTTT. V is TRBV6-5 and J is TRBJ1-5; tentative D call: TRBD1 (5 bases). The V end lost 2 bases, the J end lost 7 bases, and 12 bases lay between the germline ends. Looked up from germline, CDR1 is MNHEY and CDR2 is SVGAGI. The CDR3 runs 14 residues.

This clone was counted between two and nine times. V and J are TRBV10-3 and TRBJ1-2; no clear D gene. The V gene's germline CDR1 is ENHRY and CDR2 SYGVKD. V lost 7 bases and J 4 bases, leaving 10 bases between the germline ends. The CDR3 runs to 12 residues. For the CDR3, the DNA is TGTGCCATCAAGAGGGAGGGCTATGGCTACACCTTC. Amino acids: CAIKREGYGYTF.

Only a few counts were recorded for this clone. The chain couples TRBV6-5 to TRBJ2-1; the match to TRBD1 covers 8 bases. This CDR3 is 13 amino acids long. V shed 5 bases and J 7 bases; nucleotides not matched to a gene: 4. Germline values: CDR1 MNHEY, CDR2 SVGAGI. Here the CDR3 reads CASSARQGNEQFF. Here the CDR3 DNA reads TGTGCCAGCAGTGCCCGACAGGGGAATGAGCAGTTCTTC.

Concerning this clone: The junction departs from germline at one end; a sequencing error may be responsible. The identical CDR3 is also encoded by other nucleotide sequences in the sample. The V call is TRBV5-1, the J call TRBJ1-1, with D hard to call. CDR1 is SGHRS and CDR2 is YFSETQ in the germline V gene. The CDR3 runs 13 residues. CDR3 nucleotide sequence: TGCGCCAGCAGCTTACGGGTGAACACTGAAGCGTTCTTT. Protein: CASSLRVNTEAFF.

This clone was counted a single time. V gene TRBV7-6 combines with J gene TRBJ1-2; possible D gene TRBD1, 6 bases. With 6 bases removed from V and 0 bases from J, the gap between germline ends came to 14 bases. Germline V CDR1 and CDR2: SGHVS, FNYEAQ. The CDR3 runs 15 residues. CDR3: CASSPRDIANYGYTF. In DNA form, the CDR3 reads TGTGCCAGCAGTCCCCGGGACATAGCTAACTATGGCTACACCTTC.

The CDR3 region is CASSLLTGLGETQYF. CDR3 DNA sequence: TGTGCCAGCAGCCTCTTGACAGGACTCGGGGAGACCCAGTACTTC. The chain employs TRBV14 and TRBJ2-5; D is possibly TRBD1 (6 bases). Germline values: CDR1 SGHDN, CDR2 FVKESK. V lost 4 bases, J lost 5 bases, and 17 bases lay in between. The CDR3 has 15 amino acids.

The chain carries TRBV7-9 and TRBJ1-6; possibly TRBD1 for D (6 bases). CDR1 SEHNR and CDR2 FQNEAQ come from the germline V gene (reference sequence). The CDR3 contains 13 residues. Trimming took off 5 bases at V and 8 bases at J, with 10 bases between the two ends. CDR3 nucleotides: TGTGCCAGCAGCAGTTACAGGGATTCACCCCTCCACTTT. This translates into CASSSYRDSPLHF.

The chain links TRBV27 to TRBJ2-1, with 13 positions matching TRBD2. Trimming at V came to 5 bases and at J to 1 base, leaving 8 bases not matched to a gene. The CDR3 extends over 18 amino acids. Germline V gene sequence: CDR1 MNHEY, CDR2 SMNVEV (reference sequence). The chain's CDR3 is CASSTGTSGIGSYNEQFF. CDR3 DNA sequence: TGTGCCAGCAGTACCGGGACTAGCGGGATTGGATCCTACAATGAGCAGTTCTTC.

V usage is TRBV4-3 and J usage is TRBJ2-1, with 11 positions matching TRBD2. Germline values: CDR1 LGHNA, CDR2 YSLEER. CDR3 length equals 16 residues. Unmatched junction bases numbered 3, after V lost 1 base and J lost 4 bases. The CDR3, as DNA: TGCGCCAGCAGCCAAGTTGGGACTAGCGGATACAATGAGCAGTTCTTC. Encoded protein: CASSQVGTSGYNEQFF.

The V gene is TRBV4-1, the J gene TRBJ2-1; TRBD2 aligns across 10 bases. There are 17 residues in the CDR3. The germline gives CDR1 MGHRA, CDR2 YSYEKL. Trimming cost V 0 bases and J 3 bases; bases outside gene matches: 5. The CDR3: CASSQELLAGIYNEQFF. In DNA, the CDR3 is TGCGCCAGCAGCCAAGAGTTACTAGCGGGGATCTACAATGAGCAGTTCTTC.

V and J are TRBV2 and TRBJ1-1, with 7 bases aligning to TRBD1. The germline CDR1 and CDR2 sequences are SNHLY and FYNNEI. The CDR3 has 14 residues. With V trimmed by 4 bases and J by 11 bases, 13 bases remained unmatched. The CDR3 nucleotides are TGTGCCAGCAGTGGGACGAGACAGGGTAACGGGGCTTTCTTT. Translated, it gives CASSGTRQGNGAFF.